This T cell receptor beta chain was found in a study of CXCR3-negative and CXCR3-positive naive CD8 T cells. Study-level information: The libraries yielded 120 million to 150 million TRB reads, about 1.5 +/- 0.3 million each. Findings of the study overall: With surface CD5 comparable between naive subsets, TCR strength was estimated using properties derived from the TRB CDR3. For CXCR3-positive naive cells, TRB CDR3s were more hydrophobic than those of CXCR3-negative naive cells.

Note on this clonotype: Its antigen is unknown.

Per germline, CDR1 DFQATT and CDR2 SNEGSKA (reference sequence). CDR3 size: 14 residues. Sorts performed in triplicate captured hundreds of thousands of cells each from every CD8+ T cell subset. Those CD8+ T cells considered naive were CD45RO-CCR7+CD27+CD95-. cDNA libraries for TRB were generated by 5' RACE incorporating UMI labels. After re-calling the 5' RACE reads, TCRdb lists one entry per CDR3 protein, DNA absent. The sample includes 8,200 or so distinct CDR3 sequences. The chain combines TRBV20-1 with TRBJ1-1. This TCR was recovered from a human donor in good health. Some clones in this sample may be carry-over from other donors' samples. Sequencing used naive CXCR3+ CD8+ T cells from blood. As to subset: CD45RO-CCR7+CD27+CD95- naive CD8+ T cells expressing CXCR3 (TNR3+). Here the CDR3 reads CSARDTRVSAEAFF.